This TCR beta chain was captured in a study of T-cell memory formation after mild COVID-19. This clonotype was seen more than once but under ten times. The target antigen is unknown. CDR3 length: 11 amino acids. With 7 bases removed from V and 7 bases from J, the gap between germline ends came to 11 bases. CDR1 is MNHEY, CDR2 SVGAGI, per germline. General study points: Contracting CD4+ clones were located mainly in CM and EM, and CD8+ clones in EMRA. Some clones that responded turned up in pre-infection memory, which suggests that cross-reactive memory joined in. The study found balanced CD4/CD8 in clones contracting day 15 to 85 and a CD4+ lean in later expanders.

Libraries for TCRalpha and TCRbeta carried sample barcodes and unique molecular identifiers via 5'RACE. TCRdb redid the calling of the 5' RACE reads with MiXCR, one entry per CDR3 protein. The sample yields 350,000 to 500,000 distinct CDR3 sequences, approximately 20% seen once. The rearrangement joins TRBV6-5 to TRBJ2-7; D gene ambiguous. The sample consisted of PBMCs or a T cell subset sorted from them (not recorded which). The clonotype was recovered from an adult woman who had mild COVID-19 (a few samples of this study predate the infection). Cell type and time point are not known. The CDR3: CASTHQVEQYF. As DNA, the CDR3 is TGTGCCAGCACCCATCAGGTAGAGCAGTACTTC.